Presented here are 8 T cell receptor beta chains from one specimen sequenced in a study of shared clonotypes between healthy human individuals. Using immunoSEQ multiplex PCR, the repertoire was profiled, and TCRdb retains in-frame clones only, with some absent. The table includes a few hundred thousand clones, 95% to 98% detected once. The source material was naive CD4+ T cells sorted from blood. Specified subset: CD45RA+ positively selected. The receptors here all came from a woman aged 25 to 39 in good health.

CDR3 protein: CAWSVAGTSGTYNEQFF. The CDR3 DNA reads TGTGCCTGGAGTGTTGCGGGGACTAGCGGGACCTACAATGAGCAGTTCTTC. The rearrangement joins TRBV30 to TRBJ2-1; TRBD2 matches 13 bases. CDR1 is GTSNPN and CDR2 is SVGIG in the germline V gene (reference sequence). The junction had 4 bases not matched to a gene; V was cut back by 0 bases and J by 2 bases. The CDR3 runs to 17 residues. The full variable domain, completed using reference TRBV30 and TRBJ2-1, is SQTIHQWPATLVQPVGSPLSLECTVEGTSNPNLYWYRQAAGRGLQLLFYSVGIGQISSEVPQNLSASRPQDRQFILSSKKLLLSDSGFYLCAWSVAGTSGTYNEQFFGPGTRLTVL.

V and J are TRBV11-2 and TRBJ2-7, with 11 bases fitting TRBD2. The J segment lost 2 bases and the V segment lost 3 bases, leaving 9 bases of the junction unmatched. The CDR3 sequence is 17 residues long. Germline CDR1 and CDR2: SGHAT and FQNNGV. CDR3 sequence: CASSFGVGLAVPYEQYF. The CDR3 region has the DNA TGTGCCAGCAGCTTCGGGGTGGGACTAGCGGTACCCTACGAGCAGTACTTC.

V and J are TRBV18 and TRBJ1-2; D not resolved. V lost 3 bases to trimming and J lost 7 bases, with 18 bases between them. This CDR3 spans 15 amino acids. Germline V gene data show CDR1 as KGHSH and CDR2 as LQKENI. CDR3: CASSPEEGWGGGYTF. The CDR3 DNA reads as TGTGCCAGCTCACCGGAGGAGGGTTGGGGAGGTGGCTACACCTTC.

Of note for this clone: The identical CDR3 is also encoded by other nucleotide sequences in the sample. V and J are TRBV20-1 and TRBJ2-2, with unresolved D. The CDR3 runs to 10 residues. Germline CDR1 is DFQATT and CDR2 is SNEGSKA (reference sequence). The V gene lost 6 bases and the J gene lost 5 bases, with 4 bases spanning the gap. The CDR3 DNA sequence: TGCAGTGCCTATACCGGGGAGCTGTTTTTT. This codes for CSAYTGELFF.

The J gene is TRBJ2-1, the V gene TRBV4-2; the match to TRBD2 covers 10 bases. The length of the CDR3 is 17 residues. V was pared by 0 bases and J by 6 bases, with 8 bases of the junction left unmatched. Germline V gene lookup returns CDR1 LGHNA and CDR2 YNFKEQ. The DNA of the CDR3 is TGTGCCAGCAGCCAAGATCAGAGGACTAGCGGTTTCAATGAGCAGTTCTTC. Its translation: CASSQDQRTSGFNEQFF.

The chain is built from TRBV4-1 and TRBJ2-6; 7 bases map to TRBD1. This CDR3 region has 17 residues. Losses at the gene ends were 0 bases for V and 3 bases for J; bases not matched to a gene: 5. From germline, CDR1 is MGHRA and CDR2 YSYEKL. The CDR3 DNA follows: TGCGCCAGCAGCCAAGACCCAACAGGGGATGGGGCCAACGTCCTGACTTTC. This translates into CASSQDPTGDGANVLTF.

V is TRBV5-4 and J is TRBJ2-6; 10 nucleotides align to TRBD2. The CDR3 sequence is 17 residues long. The J segment lost 0 bases and the V segment lost 4 bases, leaving 4 bases of the junction unmatched. Germline V gene data show CDR1 as SGHNT and CDR2 as YYREEE (reference sequence). The chain's CDR3 is CASSRTSGSSGANVLTF. CDR3 in DNA: TGTGCCAGCAGCCGGACTAGCGGCAGCTCTGGGGCCAACGTCCTGACTTTC.

The chain is built from TRBV14 and TRBJ2-7, with D perhaps TRBD1 or TRBD2 (5 bases each). This CDR3 spans 15 amino acids. Germline V lookup: CDR1 SGHDN, CDR2 FVKESK. The ends were cut back, 4 bases at V and 1 base at J, with 14 bases in the middle. This CDR3 is CASSLSLGASYEQYF. The CDR3 DNA reads TGTGCCAGCAGCCTATCCCTCGGGGCTTCCTACGAGCAGTACTTC.